These T cell receptor beta chains were read from a single sample in a study of T-cell memory formation after mild COVID-19. TCRdb analysed the 5' RACE reads with MiXCR anew, one entry per CDR3 protein. Of about 180,000 distinct CDR3 sequences detected, around 16% appear once; the ten largest clones hold about 2%. Input material: PBMCs or a T cell subset sorted from them (not recorded which). The receptors here all came from an adult woman who had mild COVID-19 (a few samples of this study predate the infection). Cell type and time point are not known. The CDR3 runs from the conserved cysteine through the conserved F or W. A D gene is named only where the DNA matches it firmly. A clone size is listed for some rows: how often the clone was seen (once, few, many), or a class if it is expanded.

clone_size	v_call	j_call	d_call	cdr3_aa	cdr3_nt
few	TRBV5-4	TRBJ2-7	TRBD2	CASSGTSIDEQYF	TGTGCCAGCAGTGGGACTAGCATCGACGAGCAGTACTTC
few	TRBV18	TRBJ1-1	NA	CASSPGKGKVTEAFF	TGTGCCAGCTCACCCGGGAAAGGGAAGGTCACTGAAGCTTTCTTT
few	TRBV25-1	TRBJ1-1	TRBD1	CASVGTGRFTEAFF	TGTGCCAGCGTAGGGACAGGGCGATTCACTGAAGCTTTCTTT
many	TRBV12-3/TRBV12-4	TRBJ2-3	TRBD2	CASSLVGRADTQYF	TGTGCCAGCAGTTTAGTCGGGAGGGCAGATACGCAGTATTTT
many	TRBV5-5	TRBJ2-3	NA	CASSLELRSLGTTDTQYF	TGTGCCAGCAGCTTGGAGCTTCGCAGCCTGGGGACCACAGATACGCAGTATTTT
NA	TRBV12-3/TRBV12-4	TRBJ2-1	NA	CASRTAGTGDNEQFF	TGTGCCAGCCGAACCGCGGGAACTGGTGACAATGAGCAGTTCTTC
NA	TRBV4-3	TRBJ2-7	NA	CASSQEVRGLYEQYF	TGCGCCAGCAGCCAAGAAGTTCGCGGGCTCTACGAGCAGTACTTC
few	TRBV6-1	TRBJ1-2	TRBD1	CASSRDRGSGYTF	TGTGCCAGCAGTCGAGACAGGGGAAGTGGCTACACCTTC
NA	TRBV30	TRBJ1-1	NA	CASATRRGDTEAFF	TGTGCCTCAGCTACTAGACGGGGGGACACTGAAGCTTTCTTT
few	TRBV5-1	TRBJ2-3	TRBD1	CASSLGQGGTDTQYF	TGCGCCAGCAGCTTGGGACAGGGGGGCACAGATACGCAGTATTTT
NA	TRBV15	TRBJ2-2	NA	CATSIQQSTGELFF	TGTGCCACCAGCATCCAACAGAGCACCGGGGAGCTGTTTTTT
NA	TRBV14	TRBJ2-1	TRBD2	CASSPRTSRGNEQFF	TGTGCCAGCAGCCCCAGGACTAGCAGGGGAAATGAGCAGTTCTTC
few	TRBV12-3/TRBV12-4	TRBJ2-5	NA	CASSSSGIGFETQYF	TGTGCCAGCAGTTCTTCAGGGATTGGATTTGAGACCCAGTACTTC
few	TRBV7-9	TRBJ2-7	NA	CASSLDVWYEQYF	TGTGCCAGCAGCCTAGACGTGTGGTACGAGCAGTACTTC
many	TRBV30	TRBJ2-1	TRBD2	CAVLLAGDDEQFF	TGTGCCGTTCTACTAGCGGGAGATGACGAGCAGTTCTTC
few	TRBV24-1	TRBJ2-3	TRBD1	CATSRQGRGTDTQYF	TGTGCCACCTCTCGACAGGGACGAGGCACAGATACGCAGTATTTT
NA	TRBV30	TRBJ2-1	TRBD1	CAWLEGQSKLQFF	TGTGCCTGGCTAGAGGGACAGTCTAAGCTTCAATTCTTC
NA	TRBV2	TRBJ1-5	NA	CASSPVDSNQPQHF	TGTGCCAGCAGCCCCGTTGATAGCAATCAGCCCCAGCATTTT
few	TRBV2	TRBJ1-2	NA	CASTAGGYTF	TGTGCCAGCACGGCCGGCGGCTACACCTTC
many	TRBV19	TRBJ2-3	NA	CASSMTEFDTQYF	TGTGCCAGTAGTATGACGGAGTTCGATACGCAGTATTTT
NA	TRBV5-1	TRBJ1-2	NA	CASSLTGKSRGGYTF	TGCGCCAGCAGCTTGACAGGGAAATCTCGGGGGGGCTACACCTTC
few	TRBV18	TRBJ2-7	TRBD1	CASSPPAGGYEQYF	TGTGCCAGCTCACCACCCGCAGGGGGCTACGAGCAGTACTTC
NA	TRBV7-9	TRBJ2-1	TRBD2	CASSPLAGGYNEQFF	TGTGCCAGCAGCCCCTTGGCGGGAGGGTACAATGAGCAGTTCTTC
NA	TRBV5-1	TRBJ2-7	TRBD2	CASRSGLAGSYEQYF	TGCGCCAGCAGATCCGGACTAGCGGGGTCCTACGAGCAGTACTTC
few	TRBV7-6	TRBJ2-7	TRBD1	CASSKQGPSYEQYF	TGTGCCAGCAGCAAACAGGGGCCATCCTACGAGCAGTACTTC
few	TRBV19	TRBJ2-7	NA	CASSIGQASSYEQYF	TGTGCCAGTAGTATTGGGCAGGCGAGCTCCTACGAGCAGTACTTC
few	TRBV5-1	TRBJ2-1	NA	CASSLATSYNEQFF	TGCGCCAGCAGCTTGGCCACTAGTTACAATGAGCAGTTCTTC
few	TRBV7-2	TRBJ2-2	NA	CASSLTGTNTGELFF	TGTGCCAGCAGCTTAACAGGGACGAACACCGGGGAGCTGTTTTTT
few	TRBV12-3/TRBV12-4	TRBJ2-1	NA	CASGGLPSSYNEQFF	TGTGCCAGCGGGGGACTCCCGAGCTCCTACAATGAGCAGTTCTTC
few	TRBV7-9	TRBJ2-6	NA	CASSLPVPNPGANVLTF	TGTGCCAGCAGCCTACCAGTTCCCAATCCGGGGGCCAACGTCCTGACTTTC
NA	TRBV12-3/TRBV12-4	TRBJ2-2	NA	CASRTGGNTGELFF	TGTGCCAGCAGGACTGGGGGGAACACCGGGGAGCTGTTTTTT
NA	TRBV20-1	TRBJ1-5	NA	CSASPGPLNQPQHF	TGCAGTGCTAGTCCAGGGCCCCTCAATCAGCCCCAGCATTTT
NA	TRBV5-1	TRBJ1-2	NA	CASSALNDGYGYTF	TGCGCCAGCAGCGCCCTGAACGACGGCTATGGCTACACCTTC
NA	TRBV20-1	TRBJ2-3	NA	CSSVTAGTDTQYF	TGCAGTTCCGTCACAGCTGGAACAGATACGCAGTATTTT
NA	TRBV12-3/TRBV12-4	TRBJ2-1	NA	CASSLVSNEQFF	TGTGCCAGCAGTTTAGTAAGCAATGAGCAGTTCTTC
few	TRBV12-3/TRBV12-4	TRBJ2-7	TRBD2	CASRPGTGGFYEQYF	TGTGCCAGCAGACCCGGGACGGGGGGGTTCTACGAGCAGTACTTC
NA	TRBV12-3/TRBV12-4	TRBJ2-1	TRBD2	CASRDGLPGLAGAGEQFF	TGTGCCAGCAGGGATGGGCTACCGGGACTAGCGGGAGCAGGGGAGCAGTTCTTC
few	TRBV2	TRBJ2-2	NA	CASSDSWKGAGELFF	TGTGCCAGCAGTGACAGTTGGAAGGGGGCCGGGGAGCTGTTTTTT
few	TRBV25-1	TRBJ2-2	NA	CASTGRNTGELFF	TGTGCCAGCACTGGGCGGAACACCGGGGAGCTGTTTTTT
NA	TRBV12-3/TRBV12-4	TRBJ1-1	NA	CASSLIGTEAFF	TGTGCCAGCAGTTTAATAGGCACTGAAGCTTTCTTT
few	TRBV5-5	TRBJ2-2	NA	CASSFSQGNTGELFF	TGTGCCAGCAGCTTCTCTCAGGGGAACACCGGGGAGCTGTTTTTT
NA	TRBV7-2	TRBJ2-1	TRBD1	CASSNRGQVSNEQFF	TGTGCCAGCAGTAATAGGGGACAGGTGTCAAATGAGCAGTTCTTC
many	TRBV7-9	TRBJ2-2	TRBD1	CASSSAGQVSTGELFF	TGTGCCAGCAGCTCGGCGGGACAGGTGTCCACCGGGGAGCTGTTTTTT
few	TRBV5-1	TRBJ1-1	NA	CASSLDGMNTEAFF	TGCGCCAGCAGCTTGGACGGGATGAACACTGAAGCTTTCTTT
few	TRBV15	TRBJ2-3	NA	CATKAGRQVDTQYF	TGTGCCACCAAGGCAGGACGCCAAGTGGATACGCAGTATTTT
NA	TRBV10-3	TRBJ2-7	NA	CAISPGTLSAYEQYF	TGTGCCATCAGTCCCGGGACACTTTCCGCCTACGAGCAGTACTTC
NA	TRBV5-5	TRBJ1-5	NA	CASSPRGRVDNQPQHF	TGTGCCAGCAGCCCACGGGGCAGGGTAGACAATCAGCCCCAGCATTTT
many	TRBV7-2	TRBJ2-3	NA	CASSLPTDTQYF	TGTGCCAGCAGCTTGCCCACAGATACGCAGTATTTT
NA	TRBV20-1	TRBJ2-3	NA	CSAHRPGETDTQYF	TGCAGTGCTCATCGGCCTGGGGAGACAGATACGCAGTATTTT
NA	TRBV20-1	TRBJ1-1	TRBD1	CSARDLGTGAGRITEAFF	TGCAGTGCTAGAGATCTGGGGACAGGGGCAGGTCGAATTACTGAAGCTTTCTTT
NA	TRBV15	TRBJ1-2	NA	CATSREAGESYGYTF	TGTGCCACCAGCAGAGAGGCAGGGGAAAGCTATGGCTACACCTTC
few	TRBV4-1	TRBJ1-2	TRBD1	CASSSDRGHRGYTF	TGCGCCAGCAGTTCCGACAGGGGGCATCGGGGCTACACCTTC
NA	TRBV20-1	TRBJ2-7	NA	CSARDQPGPTYEQYF	TGCAGTGCTAGAGATCAACCGGGCCCCACCTACGAGCAGTACTTC
NA	TRBV12-3/TRBV12-4	TRBJ1-5	NA	CASSLSPRAREGLTWSANQPQHF	TGTGCCAGCAGTTTATCCCCCAGGGCGCGGGAAGGGCTTACGTGGTCAGCGAATCAGCCCCAGCATTTT
NA	TRBV12-3/TRBV12-4	TRBJ2-5	NA	CASSPGGSGSQETQYF	TGTGCCAGCAGCCCCGGTGGTAGCGGATCACAAGAGACCCAGTACTTC
NA	TRBV7-3	TRBJ2-1	NA	CASSLGVSTQPFF	TGTGCCAGCAGCTTAGGAGTTTCGACCCAGCCGTTCTTC
NA	TRBV24-1	TRBJ2-5	TRBD1	CATGDRGDQETQYF	TGTGCCACCGGGGACAGGGGCGATCAAGAGACCCAGTACTTC
NA	TRBV2	TRBJ2-3	TRBD2	CASRGTSGRETDTQYF	TGTGCCAGCAGAGGGACTAGCGGGAGGGAGACAGATACGCAGTATTTT
many	TRBV25-1	TRBJ2-5	NA	CASSVFGTSETQYF	TGTGCCAGCAGTGTCTTCGGGACCTCGGAGACCCAGTACTTC